The 27 T cell receptor beta chains below were found in one sample sequenced in a study of cytomegalovirus exposure and HLA in healthy donors. The study ran its PCR with 60 Vbeta and 13 Jbeta primers. The repertoire was sequenced with immunoSEQ multiplex PCR; TCRdb's copy has only in-frame clones and lacks some. This sample has approximately 170,000 clones; 85% occur once, and the top ten carry 1%. Sequenced: PBMCs. All receptors come from a boy aged 2 to 10 in good health and CMV-seronegative.

This clone was detected only a few times. The gene calls are TRBV6-5 and TRBJ1-6, with a possible D match to TRBD1 (6 bases). Germline V lookup: CDR1 MNHEY, CDR2 SVGAGI. This CDR3 is built from 13 residues. The V gene lost 7 bases and the J gene lost 7 bases, with 11 bases spanning the gap. As DNA, the CDR3 is TGTGCCAGCACCCCGGACAGAAATTCACCCCTCCACTTT. Encoded protein: CASTPDRNSPLHF.

This clone was counted once. This chain uses TRBV7-9 with TRBJ2-7, with 9 bases aligning to TRBD1. Germline CDR1 reads SEHNR; CDR2 reads FQNEAQ (reference sequence). The ends lost 5 bases at V and 5 bases at J; junction bases unmatched: 7. The CDR3 sequence is 14 residues long. As DNA, the CDR3 is TGTGCCAGCAGCCTTGGACAGGGGCTTAACGAGCAGTACTTC. Translated: CASSLGQGLNEQYF. Using reference TRBV7-9 and TRBJ2-7 for the parts outside the CDR3, the full variable domain is DTGVSQNPRHKITKRGQNVTFRCDPISEHNRLYWYRQTLGQGPEFLTYFQNEAQLEKSRLLSDRFSAERPKGSFSTLEIQRTEQGDSAMYLCASSLGQGLNEQYFGPGTRLTVT.

J is TRBJ1-1 and V is TRBV5-1; no reliable D call. CDR3 length: 12 amino acids. Germline CDR1 reads SGHRS; CDR2 reads YFSETQ. V lost 0 bases and J 7 bases, leaving 7 bases between the germline ends. DNA of the CDR3: TGCGCCAGCAGCTTGGCCCGGGATGAAGCTTTCTTT. Translation gives CASSLARDEAFF. The full variable domain, rest sourced from reference TRBV5-1 and TRBJ1-1, is KAGVTQTPRYLIKTRGQQVTLSCSPISGHRSVSWYQQTPGQGLQFLFEYFSETQRNKGNFPGRFSGRQFSNSRSEMNVSTLELGDSALYLCASSLARDEAFFGQGTRLTVV.

CDR3 coding DNA: TGTGCCAGCAGTTTAGGCCTAGCGGGAAAGCAGTTCTTC. This translates into CASSLGLAGKQFF. V gene TRBV28 combines with J gene TRBJ2-1; TRBD2 agrees at 9 bases. Germline-derived CDR1 and CDR2 are MDHEN and SYDVKM. The ends lost 2 bases at V and 11 bases at J; junction bases unmatched: 4. This CDR3 has 13 amino acids.

CDR3 bases: TGTGCCAGTAGTTCACAGGGTTACTATGGCTACACCTTC. Translated: CASSSQGYYGYTF. This sequence joins TRBV19 and TRBJ1-2; tentative D call: TRBD1 (6 bases). This CDR3 is built from 13 residues. Germline V gene lookup returns CDR1 LNHDA and CDR2 SQIVND (reference sequence). V was shortened by 5 bases and J by 3 bases, with 10 bases between the two germline ends.

As DNA, the CDR3 is TGTGCCACCAGAGGAGCTGGGTGGTACACAGATACGCAGTATTTT. Amino acids: CATRGAGWYTDTQYF. The J gene is TRBJ2-3, the V gene TRBV6-5; D uncertain. The CDR3 consists of 15 residues. Germline-derived CDR1 and CDR2 are MNHEY and SVGAGI. Trimming took 10 bases from V and 2 from J, leaving 19 bases between them.

The chain employs TRBV11-2 and TRBJ2-5; 8 nucleotides line up with TRBD2. The junction had 6 bases not matched to a gene; V was cut back by 2 bases and J by 1 base. Germline V gene sequence: CDR1 SGHAT, CDR2 FQNNGV. The CDR3 is 16 residues long. Here the CDR3 DNA reads TGTGCCAGCAGCTTATCCCAGCGGGGGCGCCAAGAGACCCAGTACTTC. Translating gives CASSLSQRGRQETQYF.

This rearrangement joins TRBV7-2 to TRBJ1-6; 10 bases line up with TRBD1. The CDR3 totals 15 residues. Trimming removed 5 bases from V and 6 bases from J; junction bases left unmatched: 4. Germline lookup yields CDR1 SGHTA and CDR2 FQGNSA. CDR3 bases: TGTGCCAGCAGCGTTGGGGACAGGGGTAATTCACCCCTCCACTTT. This translates into CASSVGDRGNSPLHF.

This chain connects TRBV15 to TRBJ1-2; D gene uncertain. V was cut by 3 bases and J by 8 bases, with 22 bases left in between. The germline V gene has CDR1 LNHNV and CDR2 YYDKDF (reference sequence). This CDR3 is built from 16 residues. This chain's CDR3 is CATSRHIKSKSGGYTF. CDR3 DNA sequence: TGTGCCACCAGCAGGCATATAAAATCCAAATCGGGAGGCTACACCTTC.

This chain connects TRBV10-3 to TRBJ2-1, with 9 positions matching TRBD1. The V gene's germline CDR1 is ENHRY and CDR2 SYGVKD. Trimming removed 6 bases from V and 7 bases from J; junction bases left unmatched: 4. The CDR3 runs 13 residues. The chain's CDR3 is CAIRRQGGNEQFF. CDR3 nucleotide sequence: TGTGCCATCAGGAGACAGGGGGGGAATGAGCAGTTCTTC.

The chain carries TRBV5-1 and TRBJ1-1; a weak D match, TRBD1 (6 bases). The CDR3 totals 14 residues. The V gene lost 2 bases and the J gene lost 0 bases, with 8 bases spanning the gap. The germline V gene encodes CDR1 SGHRS and CDR2 YFSETQ. CDR3 bases: TGCGCCAGCAGCTTTGGGGGCGTGAACACTGAAGCTTTCTTT. Translated: CASSFGGVNTEAFF.

V is TRBV7-8 and J is TRBJ2-1, with D possibly matching TRBD2 (5 bases). V was clipped by 6 bases and J by 3 bases, with 12 bases between them. The germline gives CDR1 SGHVS, CDR2 FQNEAQ. The CDR3 length is 14 residues. CDR3 nucleotides: TGTGCCAGCAGGCCTCCGGGGATCTACAATGAGCAGTTCTTC. This translates into CASRPPGIYNEQFF.

The chain uses TRBV27 and TRBJ2-4; perhaps TRBD2 as D (5 bases). The germline V gene encodes CDR1 MNHEY and CDR2 SMNVEV (reference sequence). The germline V and J ends were trimmed by 2 bases and 2 bases, with 7 bases remaining between them. The CDR3 contains 14 residues. The CDR3 DNA sequence: TGTGCCAGCAGTTTAGAGCGGACCAAAAACATTCAGTACTTC. It specifies CASSLERTKNIQYF.

The chain uses TRBV19 and TRBJ2-1; TRBD1 matches 7 bases. The V segment lost 5 bases and the J segment 0 bases; nucleotides outside the gene matches: 4. The germline CDR1 and CDR2 sequences are LNHDA and SQIVND (reference sequence). The CDR3 consists of 15 residues. The CDR3 sequence is CASSLDRSSYNEQFF. The CDR3 nucleotides read TGTGCCAGTAGTCTGGACAGGAGCTCCTACAATGAGCAGTTCTTC.

The chain recombines TRBV6-1 with TRBJ2-7, with a weak D call TRBD1 (5 bases). Germline values: CDR1 MNHNS, CDR2 SASEGT. CDR3 length: 14 amino acids. V lost 1 base to trimming and J lost 3 bases, with 10 bases between them. The CDR3 DNA reads as TGTGCCAGCAGTGAAGGGGCAGGGTTCTACGAGCAGTACTTC. Protein product: CASSEGAGFYEQYF.

The genes are TRBV6-1 and TRBJ2-5; 10 positions match TRBD2. Germline lookup yields CDR1 MNHNS and CDR2 SASEGT. CDR3 length equals 14 residues. V shed 5 bases, J shed 5 bases, and the junction held 5 bases outside the gene matches. The CDR3: CASSSGGAGETQYF. The DNA of the CDR3 is TGTGCCAGCAGTAGCGGGGGGGCCGGGGAGACCCAGTACTTC.

The rearrangement links TRBV7-3 to TRBJ2-7, with 11 bases fitting TRBD2. The CDR3 consists of 14 residues. The germline CDR1 and CDR2 sequences are SGHTA and FQGTGA. With 5 bases clipped from V and 2 bases from J, the junction kept 2 bases outside the gene matches. CDR3 nucleotides: TGTGCCAGCAGCCAACTAGCGGGGGCCTACGAGCAGTACTTC. Protein product: CASSQLAGAYEQYF.

The CDR3, as DNA: TGTGCCAGCAGTTTATACAGGGCTCGCAACACTGAAGCTTTCTTT. The encoded protein is CASSLYRARNTEAFF. The V and J genes are TRBV28 and TRBJ1-1; a possible D gene is TRBD1 (6 bases). Trimming shortened V by 1 base and J by 2 bases, and 11 bases separated the two germline ends. The germline V gene has CDR1 MDHEN and CDR2 SYDVKM. The CDR3 length is 15 residues.

The chain combines TRBV27 with TRBJ1-2; TRBD1 aligns across 7 bases. V shed 5 bases and J 4 bases; nucleotides not matched to a gene: 10. CDR1 is MNHEY and CDR2 is SMNVEV in the germline V gene (reference sequence). CDR3 length: 15 amino acids. Here the CDR3 DNA reads TGTGCCAGCAGTGTGGGACAGCCTTTTCTCTATGGCTACACCTTC. Its protein is CASSVGQPFLYGYTF.

This clone was recorded once. The chain links TRBV6-1 to TRBJ1-4; a weak D match, TRBD1 (5 bases). The CDR3 is 14 amino acids. Germline V gives CDR1 MNHNS, CDR2 SASEGT. Trimming left V 5 bases short and J 9 bases short, with 16 bases between. The CDR3 protein is CASSPGLVQQKLFF. The CDR3 region has the DNA TGTGCCAGCAGTCCAGGGCTAGTCCAACAAAAACTGTTTTTT.

This clone came up once. This rearrangement joins TRBV10-3 to TRBJ2-1, with TRBD2 identical over 10 bases. The CDR3 has 15 residues. The V segment lost 3 bases and the J segment 8 bases; nucleotides outside the gene matches: 7. Germline CDR1 is ENHRY and CDR2 is SYGVKD. CDR3 sequence reads: CAISDPSGRIDEQFF. The CDR3 nucleotides read TGTGCCATCAGTGACCCTAGCGGGAGAATCGATGAGCAGTTCTTC.

The CDR3 coding sequence is TGTGCCAGCAGCTCCCGAGGGGGGACAGGGTCGATTTACTATGGCTACACCTTC. The encoded protein is CASSSRGGTGSIYYGYTF. This sequence joins TRBV7-8 and TRBJ1-2, with TRBD1 matching over 9 bases. Trimming at V came to 4 bases and at J to 3 bases, leaving 15 bases not matched to a gene. This CDR3 is built from 18 residues. CDR1 SGHVS and CDR2 FQNEAQ come from the germline V gene. The entire variable domain, with the rest obtained from reference TRBV7-8 and TRBJ1-2, is as follows: GAGVSQSPRYKVAKRGQDVALRCDPISGHVSLFWYQQALGQGPEFLTYFQNEAQLDKSGLPSDRFFAERPEGSVSTLKIQRTQQEDSAVYLCASSSRGGTGSIYYGYTFGSGTRLTVV.

The chain is built from TRBV9 and TRBJ1-5; no clear D. V was shortened by 4 bases and J by 4 bases, with 15 bases between the two germline ends. The CDR3 spans 15 residues. Germline-derived CDR1 and CDR2 are SGDLS and YYNGEE. CDR3 protein: CASSRSGYVNQPQHF. The CDR3 DNA reads TGTGCCAGCAGCCGATCCGGGTATGTAAATCAGCCCCAGCATTTT.

This chain joins TRBV5-1 and TRBJ2-1; the D is unclear. This CDR3 contains 14 residues. Germline CDR1 SGHRS, CDR2 YFSETQ. With 4 bases removed from V and 7 bases from J, the gap between germline ends came to 15 bases. The CDR3 here is CASSPTVRANEQFF. In DNA form, the CDR3 reads TGCGCCAGCAGCCCCACCGTGAGAGCGAATGAGCAGTTCTTC.

The J gene is TRBJ1-5, the V gene TRBV6-1; D gene unclear. Germline loops: CDR1 MNHNS, CDR2 SASEGT. The CDR3 runs to 14 residues. Trimming stripped 1 base from V and 3 bases from J, with 7 bases between. This chain's CDR3 is CASSEGQANQPQHF. The DNA of the CDR3 is TGTGCCAGCAGTGAAGGGCAGGCCAATCAGCCCCAGCATTTT.

Note on this clone: Other DNA sequences of this sample code for an identical CDR3. This chain joins TRBV6-1 and TRBJ1-5; D possibly corresponds to TRBD1 (6 bases). The CDR3 consists of 13 residues. Trimming cost V 7 bases and J 1 base, with 8 bases left between them. Germline V gene sequence: CDR1 MNHNS, CDR2 SASEGT. CDR3 sequence (DNA): TGTGCCAGCACTGGACAGAGCAATCAGCCCCAGCATTTT. This codes for CASTGQSNQPQHF.

This clone showed up just once. Compared with germline, one end of the junction differs, possibly owing to a read error. This chain connects TRBV10-3 to TRBJ1-2; 7 nucleotides line up with TRBD1. This CDR3 has 13 residues. Germline V gives CDR1 ENHRY, CDR2 SYGVKD. CDR3 nucleotides: TGTGCCATCAGTGCCCAACAGGGGAGCGGCTACGCCTTC. Translation gives CAISAQQGSGYAF.